Listed here are 13 T cell receptor beta chains from one sample, sequenced in a study of T cell responses to AZD1222 COVID-19 vaccine. Here immunoSEQ multiplex PCR was the method, and the copy in TCRdb shows in-frame clones only, minus some. The sample lists some 120,000 clones, 70% to 90% occurring once. Sequences were derived from peripheral blood, sampled on day 0 of AZD1222 vaccination. These receptors were collected from an adult in good health.

The rearrangement uses TRBV28 and TRBJ2-5, with TRBD2 matching over 7 bases. CDR1 MDHEN and CDR2 SYDVKM come from the germline V gene. V lost 4 bases and J lost 4; bases outside the gene matches: 15. The CDR3 sequence is 17 residues long. The CDR3 region has the DNA TGTGCCAGCAGTTCCCAGGGTAAGGCGGGAGAAAGAGAGACCCAGTACTTC. Encoded protein: CASSSQGKAGERETQYF.

The V call is TRBV5-1, the J call TRBJ1-2; 11 nucleotides match TRBD1. CDR3 length: 14 amino acids. Germline assignment: CDR1 SGHRS and CDR2 YFSETQ. V was pared by 0 bases and J by 6 bases, with 1 base of the junction left unmatched. The CDR3 nucleotides are TGCGCCAGCAGCTTGGCGGGACAGGGGGATGGCTACACCTTC. This encodes CASSLAGQGDGYTF.

The V call is TRBV28, the J call TRBJ1-1; D is possibly TRBD1 (6 bases). CDR3 length: 20 amino acids. CDR1 is MDHEN and CDR2 is SYDVKM in the germline V gene. V lost 5 bases, J lost 0 bases, and 28 bases lay in between. CDR3 sequence reads: CASSEGLRPKDSKMNTEAFF. Here the CDR3 DNA reads TGTGCCAGCAGTGAAGGTCTGCGGCCTAAGGACAGTAAGATGAACACTGAAGCTTTCTTT.

This clone was seen a handful of times. The DNA of the CDR3 is TGTGCCAGCAGCAAAGACCTCTTCGGGGCAGCTAACTATGGCTACACCTTC. Translation: CASSKDLFGAANYGYTF. The chain uses TRBV21-1 and TRBJ1-2. TRBV21-1 counts as a pseudogene. The CDR3 has 17 residues.

V gene TRBV2 combines with J gene TRBJ1-2, with TRBD1 matching over 7 bases. Per the germline V gene, CDR1 is SNHLY and CDR2 is FYNNEI. After removal of 3 bases from V and 8 bases from J, the junction contained 6 bases not matched to a gene. The CDR3 spans 13 residues. The CDR3 here is CASSDWGQIGYTF. The CDR3 DNA reads TGTGCCAGCAGTGATTGGGGACAGATAGGCTACACCTTC.

This clone was counted only a few times. The chain couples TRBV20-1 to TRBJ1-6; maybe TRBD1 (6 bases). The CDR3 loop spans 17 amino acids. V lost 3 bases and J lost 3, with 18 bases in between. Looked up from germline, CDR1 is DFQATT and CDR2 is SNEGSKA (reference sequence). The CDR3: CSASSEDRGNYNSPLHF. The CDR3 nucleotides are TGCAGTGCTAGTTCGGAGGACAGAGGAAACTATAATTCACCCCTCCACTTT.

The chain is built from TRBV15 and TRBJ2-3, with D perhaps TRBD1 (6 bases). Germline V CDR1 and CDR2: LNHNV, YYDKDF (reference sequence). V dropped 1 base and J dropped 2 bases, with 22 bases sitting between them. The CDR3 sequence is 19 residues long. CDR3 sequence reads: CATSRVTLVRDIDTDTQYF. The CDR3, as DNA: TGTGCCACCAGCAGAGTAACCCTAGTTCGGGACATCGACACAGATACGCAGTATTTT. The variable domain in full, completed from reference TRBV15 and TRBJ2-3, reads DAMVIQNPRYQVTQFGKPVTLSCSQTLNHNVMYWYQQKSSQAPKLLFHYYDKDFNNEADTPDNFQSRRPNTSFCFLDIRSPGLGDTAMYLCATSRVTLVRDIDTDTQYFGPGTRLTVL.

The chain has TRBV5-4 and TRBJ1-6; weak D call: TRBD1 (5 bases). CDR1 is SGHNT and CDR2 is YYREEE in the germline V gene (reference sequence). V lost 1 base to trimming and J lost 0 bases, with 11 bases between them. The CDR3 contains 17 residues. CDR3 in DNA: TGTGCCAGCAGCTTGATTTCAGGGAGCTCCTATAATTCACCCCTCCACTTT. It is translated as CASSLISGSSYNSPLHF.

This clone has only a few counts. The chain links TRBV30 to TRBJ1-5; a possible D gene is TRBD1 (5 bases). V shed 2 bases and J shed 1 base, with 15 bases lying between them. There are 16 residues in the CDR3. The germline CDR1 and CDR2 sequences are GTSNPN and SVGIG (reference sequence). The CDR3 is CAWSPETGRSNQPQHF. CDR3 DNA: TGTGCCTGGAGTCCCGAAACAGGTCGGAGCAATCAGCCCCAGCATTTT. Filled out from reference TRBV30 and TRBJ1-5, the complete variable domain reads SQTIHQWPATLVQPVGSPLSLECTVEGTSNPNLYWYRQAAGRGLQLLFYSVGIGQISSEVPQNLSASRPQDRQFILSSKKLLLSDSGFYLCAWSPETGRSNQPQHFGDGTRLSIL.

The chain couples TRBV9 to TRBJ1-1, with unresolved D. From germline, CDR1 is SGDLS and CDR2 YYNGEE. The CDR3 is 14 residues long. V was clipped by 0 bases and J by 5 bases, with 11 bases between them. DNA of the CDR3: TGTGCCAGCAGCGTAGTGGGCGGGGAGACTGAAGCTTTCTTT. Protein product: CASSVVGGETEAFF.

The rearrangement joins TRBV30 to TRBJ2-7; 7 nucleotides agree with TRBD1. The ends lost 0 bases at V and 2 bases at J; junction bases unmatched: 10. CDR1 and CDR2 from the germline V gene are GTSNPN and SVGIG (reference sequence). This CDR3 is 16 amino acids long. CDR3 DNA sequence: TGTGCCTGGAGTGTAGGGCCAGGGGGTTCCCCCTACGAGCAGTACTTC. Protein sequence: CAWSVGPGGSPYEQYF.

The chain uses TRBV6-5 and TRBJ1-4; D perhaps matches TRBD1 (5 bases). The CDR3 totals 15 residues. V lost 2 bases and J 0 bases, leaving 7 bases between the germline ends. Germline CDR1 and CDR2: MNHEY and SVGAGI. The CDR3 region is CASSYGGATNEKLFF. The CDR3 nucleotides read TGTGCCAGCAGTTACGGGGGTGCAACTAATGAAAAACTGTTTTTT.

This chain links TRBV19 with TRBJ1-2; no reliable D call. Between the trimmed V and J ends, which lost 9 bases and 1 base, there was a span of 15 bases. Germline CDR1 is LNHDA and CDR2 is SQIVND (reference sequence). The CDR3 is 14 amino acids. CDR3 amino acids: CASDWTGSNYGYTF. The CDR3 nucleotides read TGTGCCAGCGACTGGACGGGCAGTAACTATGGCTACACCTTC.